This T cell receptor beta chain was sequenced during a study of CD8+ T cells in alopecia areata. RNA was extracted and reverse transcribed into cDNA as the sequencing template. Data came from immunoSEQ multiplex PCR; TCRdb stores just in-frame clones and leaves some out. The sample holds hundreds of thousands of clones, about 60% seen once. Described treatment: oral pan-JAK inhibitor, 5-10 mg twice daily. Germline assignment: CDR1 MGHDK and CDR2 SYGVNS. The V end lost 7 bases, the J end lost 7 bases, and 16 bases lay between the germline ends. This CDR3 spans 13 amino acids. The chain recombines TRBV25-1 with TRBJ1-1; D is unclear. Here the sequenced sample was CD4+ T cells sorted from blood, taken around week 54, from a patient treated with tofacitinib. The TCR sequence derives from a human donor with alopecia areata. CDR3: CASTTGLVGEAFF. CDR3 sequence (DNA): TGTGCCAGCACCACCGGGCTCGTGGGTGAAGCTTTCTTT.